The 4 T cell receptor beta chains listed next were all sequenced from one sample in a study of PD-1 blockade in classical Hodgkin lymphoma. Every one of the patients relapsed after autologous stem cell transplantation (brentuximab vedotin exposure was variable). It was by magnetic negative selection that CD8+ T cells were isolated from thawed PBMCs. Data came from immunoSEQ multiplex PCR; TCRdb stores just in-frame clones and leaves some out. In the table there are more than 9,500 clones, approximately 81% of which are singletons. The starting material was CD8+ T cells from blood, obtained at baseline. These receptors came from a human donor with classical Hodgkin lymphoma.

V gene TRBV11-2 combines with J gene TRBJ2-3, with D uncertain. The germline CDR1 and CDR2 sequences are SGHAT and FQNNGV. The germline V and J ends were trimmed by 5 bases and 4 bases, with 13 bases remaining between them. The CDR3 is 14 amino acids. The CDR3 protein is CASSPPVQPDTQYF. CDR3 DNA: TGTGCCAGCAGCCCACCGGTCCAACCAGATACGCAGTATTTT.

The chain couples TRBV5-5 to TRBJ2-3; TRBD2 aligns across 10 bases. CDR1 and CDR2 (germline): SGHKS, YYEKEE (reference sequence). After removal of 0 bases from V and 0 bases from J, the junction contained 7 bases not matched to a gene. CDR3 length equals 18 residues. The chain's CDR3 is CASSLALASGSSTDTQYF. The CDR3, as DNA: TGTGCCAGCAGCTTGGCCCTGGCTAGCGGGAGTAGCACAGATACGCAGTATTTT.

This sequence joins TRBV5-6 and TRBJ2-3; D is unresolved. V gave up 2 bases and J gave up 2 bases, with 9 bases separating them. The germline V gene has CDR1 SGHDT and CDR2 YYEEEE. CDR3 length: 14 amino acids. For the CDR3, the DNA is TGTGCCAGCAGCTTAGCCGGCGACACAGATACGCAGTATTTT. Translating gives CASSLAGDTDTQYF.

CDR3 nucleotide sequence: TGTGCCAGCAGCTCCGGGACTAAGGTGGGTGAGCAGTACTTC. Amino acid sequence: CASSSGTKVGEQYF. V and J are TRBV9 and TRBJ2-7; 7 nucleotides agree with TRBD2. Germline V gene sequence: CDR1 SGDLS, CDR2 YYNGEE. CDR3 length: 14 residues. Trimming removed 4 bases from V and 7 bases from J; junction bases left unmatched: 11.